The next 10 T cell receptor beta chains were all read from a single sample in a study of radiotherapy plus CTLA-4 blockade in lung cancer. Method: immunoSEQ multiplex PCR; TCRdb's copy keeps in-frame clones and lacks some. The table shows around 45,000 clones, with roughly 76% occurring only once. The specimen comprised peripheral blood, sampled from a patient treated with radiotherapy plus ipilimumab. These receptors came from a human donor with non-small cell lung cancer who had stable disease on radiotherapy plus ipilimumab.

This rearrangement joins TRBV11-1 to TRBJ2-5; no firm D call. The CDR3 is made up of 14 amino acids. The germline CDR1 and CDR2 sequences are SGHAT and FQDESV (reference sequence). The V end lost 4 bases, the J end lost 2 bases, and 11 bases lay between the germline ends. The CDR3 sequence is CASSSRARQETQYF. The CDR3 region has the DNA TGTGCCAGCAGCTCAAGGGCCCGACAAGAGACCCAGTACTTC.

This chain connects TRBV27 to TRBJ1-5, with TRBD1 matching over 9 bases. Germline V gene sequence: CDR1 MNHEY, CDR2 SMNVEV (reference sequence). V shed 2 bases and J 10 bases; nucleotides not matched to a gene: 6. The CDR3 spans 14 residues. CDR3 residues: CASSLGTGYGPQHF. The CDR3 region has the DNA TGTGCCAGCAGTTTAGGGACAGGGTACGGACCCCAGCATTTT.

The V and J genes are TRBV7-3 and TRBJ2-1; 10 nucleotides line up with TRBD2. V trimming: 5 bases; J trimming: 5 bases; junction bases outside the gene matches: 6. Germline-derived CDR1 and CDR2 are SGHTA and FQGTGA. The CDR3 extends over 15 amino acids. Here the CDR3 DNA reads TGTGCCAGCAGCCCCGGACTAGCGGCTCACAATGAGCAGTTCTTC. Its protein is CASSPGLAAHNEQFF.

The rearrangement links TRBV19 to TRBJ1-1, with TRBD1 identical over 7 bases. CDR3 length: 13 amino acids. V lost 6 bases, J lost 6 bases, and 7 bases stayed unmatched. Looked up from germline, CDR1 is LNHDA and CDR2 is SQIVND (reference sequence). In DNA form, the CDR3 reads TGTGCCAGTAGGCGAACAGGGGAATCTGAAGCTTTCTTT. This codes for CASRRTGESEAFF.

The rearrangement joins TRBV29-1 to TRBJ1-2; 11 bases line up with TRBD1. J gave up 8 bases and V 4 bases, and 6 bases lay outside the gene matches. The CDR3 has 13 amino acids. Germline assignment: CDR1 SQVTM and CDR2 ANQGSEA. The CDR3 sequence is CSVVGGQGGGYTF. In DNA, the CDR3 is TGCAGCGTTGTAGGGGGACAGGGGGGCGGCTACACCTTC.

This clone was found once. The chain uses TRBV11-3 and TRBJ2-3, with D unresolved. Deletions cut 5 bases from V and 4 bases from J, with 7 bases between. The CDR3 is 12 residues long. Germline V CDR1 and CDR2: SGHNT, YENEEA. In DNA, the CDR3 is TGTGCCAGCAGCCGTGGGCCAGATACGCAGTATTTT. Translation gives CASSRGPDTQYF. The variable domain in full, completed from reference TRBV11-3 and TRBJ2-3, reads EAGVVQSPRYKIIEKKQPVAFWCNPISGHNTLYWYLQNLGQGPELLIRYENEEAVDDSQLPKDRFSAERLKGVDSTLKIQPAELGDSAVYLCASSRGPDTQYFGPGTRLTVL.

This clone was counted a few times. The chain combines TRBV5-1 with TRBJ1-4, with TRBD1 matching 7 bases. The J segment lost 6 bases and the V segment lost 4 bases, leaving 3 bases of the junction unmatched. The CDR3 runs 13 residues. Germline values: CDR1 SGHRS, CDR2 YFSETQ. Here the CDR3 DNA reads TGCGCCAGCAGCCCTGGACAGGATGAAAAACTGTTTTTT. This gives the protein CASSPGQDEKLFF.

The chain couples TRBV18 to TRBJ1-1; D gene unclear. Trimming took off 2 bases at V and 4 bases at J, with 11 bases between the two ends. This CDR3 contains 14 residues. Germline assignment: CDR1 KGHSH and CDR2 LQKENI. The CDR3: CASSPTIGGTEAFF. CDR3 DNA sequence: TGTGCCAGCTCACCAACGATAGGCGGCACTGAAGCTTTCTTT.

The V gene is TRBV6-6, the J gene TRBJ2-1, with 13 bases that match TRBD2. CDR3 length equals 12 residues. Germline CDR1 reads MNHNY; CDR2 reads SVGAGI (reference sequence). Losses at the gene ends were 6 bases for V and 14 bases for J; bases not matched to a gene: 4. CDR3 loop: CASRPTSGREFF. The CDR3 DNA reads as TGTGCCAGCAGACCTACTAGCGGGAGGGAGTTCTTC.

The rearrangement joins TRBV9 to TRBJ1-1; possible D gene TRBD1, 5 bases. CDR3 length: 15 residues. Between the trimmed V and J ends, which lost 2 bases and 4 bases, there was a span of 15 bases. Germline assignment: CDR1 SGDLS and CDR2 YYNGEE. CDR3 bases: TGTGCCAGCAGCGTCGACCCAGGGATGGGCACTGAAGCTTTCTTT. This translates into CASSVDPGMGTEAFF.